This T cell receptor (beta chain) emerged from a study of T-cell reconstitution after alpha-beta-depleted transplantation in children. Researchers prepared the TCRbeta library using unique molecular identifiers, the study reports. MiXCR was run by TCRdb on the PCR reads, yielding one entry per CDR3 protein. Altogether roughly 500,000 distinct CDR3 sequences are present, 30% to 35% being singletons, with the ten largest covering 2% to 3%. This TCR derives from a human donor who donated a stem cell graft to a child with aplastic anemia. Source: PBMCs from the stem cell graft donor, taken from the stem cell graft.

CDR3 nucleotides: TGTGCCAGCAGTTACCGCCCAAAATCACCCCTCCACTTT. Translation: CASSYRPKSPLHF. The chain joins TRBV6-5 to TRBJ1-6, with D hard to call. The CDR3 runs 13 residues. Germline lookup yields CDR1 MNHEY and CDR2 SVGAGI. Trimming pared 2 bases from V and 10 bases from J, leaving 9 bases between.